This TCR beta chain derives from a study of blood T cell repertoires in COVID-19 (dated by TCRdb to 2019 to 2021). Concerning the study at large: The collaborator samples originated in the United States, Italy and Spain and spanned the acute and convalescent phases of COVID-19. The prospective study material was composed of cDNA or gDNA derived from T cells, B-cell-depleted T cells, or PBMCs. Where HLA class I and class II types were available, the types were taken from metadata supplied by the sample provider, not from assay-based typing. Sample metadata almost always included a de-identified subject ID, COVID-19 status, age in years and sex. The samples were drawn from two sources: the first 160 participants of the ongoing ImmuneRACE study, and fewer than 1,500 subjects contributed by 6 global collaborators. Deeply sampled blood TCRbeta repertoires from subjects exposed to, actively infected with, or recovered from COVID-19 were included in the dataset. A freely available public database, intended as a resource for researchers studying the immune response to SARS-CoV-2, is where the repertoires were released. Summary of the overall study and its limitations: The amount of clinical and demographic metadata varied by source and participant and was provided uncurated.

On this clone itself: Its antigen remains undetermined. No base quality values were provided; no much bigger clone lies one nucleotide off.

Collaborating institutions collected whole blood in K2EDTA tubes following their own protocols. For TCRbeta analysis, collaborators shipped samples as frozen whole blood, isolated PBMCs, or DNA extracted from either of those sample types. The immunoSEQ Assay, a bias-controlled multiplex PCR, was used to amplify TCRbeta CDR3 regions from genomic DNA. Concerning the study's data processing: The number of nucleated cells in each sample was estimated from the amplification of reference gene primers within the assay. To quantify the absolute abundance of each unique TCRbeta CDR3 rearrangement, sequence reads were collapsed and filtered. Productive Simpson clonality was computed per sample as the square root of Simpson's diversity index over productive rearrangements. The immuneACCESS repertoire file appears here via TCRdb, limited to in-frame rearrangements. These files lack a portion of the clones; in checked studies, under half of the deficit traces to unresolved V genes, and the cause of the others is not known. That table supplies the V and J calls and clone size; D and trimming were determined from the DNA. This sample has 200,000 to 250,000 clones in its table, and roughly 90% of those were observed once. The top ten hold approximately 2.6% of the sample.

From a lookup of the germline V gene (reference sequence), CDR1 and CDR2 are MNHEY and SMNVEV. The junction shows trimming of 4 bases on V and 3 bases on J, plus 10 bases between the germline ends. Inclusive of the bounding cysteine and phenylalanine, the CDR3 is 13 residues long. The entry retains the CDR3 DNA only, 39 bases that are in frame from base 1. Sequenced input: peripheral blood. The TCR sequence derives from a woman aged 55-75 years with acute or convalescent COVID-19. The receptor chain draws on TRBV27 and TRBJ2-7; the D gene is not confidently resolved. The DNA sequence is TGTGCCAGCAGTTATCGCAGTGTCTACGAGCAGTACTTC. This encodes CASSYRSVYEQYF.